The source of this TCR beta chain is a study of blood T cell repertoires in COVID-19. Study summary: The samples span acute and convalescent COVID-19 from the United States, Italy and Spain. PBMCs, B-cell-depleted T cells, or T cells provided the cDNA or gDNA that made up the material.

This CDR3 has 12 residues. In germline, CDR1 is MGHRA, CDR2 YSYEKL. V lost 1 base to trimming and J lost 13 bases; unmatched junction nucleotides: 7. In the authors' methods: Scientists estimated how many nucleated cells there were by amplifying reference gene primers. This table comes from immunoSEQ multiplex PCR, and its TCRdb copy is limited to in-frame clones, with some not included. V and J calls and clone size follow that table, whereas D and trimming were derived from the DNA. Here the sample spans roughly 100,000 clones, 87% being singletons. The receptor was derived from a human donor in a cohort sampled during active COVID-19. The chain combines TRBV4-1 with TRBJ2-7; TRBD2 matches at 7 bases. The specimen sequenced was peripheral blood. CDR3 loop: CASSQVGGTEYF. The CDR3 DNA reads as TGCGCCAGCAGCCAAGTCGGGGGGACCGAATACTTC.